The TCR beta chain under discussion was sequenced for a study of T cells in Graves' hyperthyroidism and ophthalmopathy. The TCR beta CDR3 regions underwent amplification using RNA transcripts as the source. The HTBI set primed first-round TCR CDR3 RT-PCR. Using its own MiXCR run on the multiplex PCR reads, TCRdb lists one record per CDR3 protein. In the table there are around 300,000 distinct CDR3 sequences, approximately 15% of which are singletons. This clonotype was detected ten times or more. The sequence came from a woman aged 25-40 years with Graves' hyperthyroidism. The sample was blood.

In DNA, the CDR3 is TGTGCCAGCAGTTTGACAGGGGCGGGTGGCTACACCTTC. It translates to CASSLTGAGGYTF. This sequence joins TRBV6-1 and TRBJ1-2; 8 nucleotides align to TRBD1. The CDR3 is made up of 13 amino acids. CDR1 and CDR2 from the germline V gene are MNHNS and SASEGT. With V trimmed by 5 bases and J by 7 bases, 6 bases remained unmatched.